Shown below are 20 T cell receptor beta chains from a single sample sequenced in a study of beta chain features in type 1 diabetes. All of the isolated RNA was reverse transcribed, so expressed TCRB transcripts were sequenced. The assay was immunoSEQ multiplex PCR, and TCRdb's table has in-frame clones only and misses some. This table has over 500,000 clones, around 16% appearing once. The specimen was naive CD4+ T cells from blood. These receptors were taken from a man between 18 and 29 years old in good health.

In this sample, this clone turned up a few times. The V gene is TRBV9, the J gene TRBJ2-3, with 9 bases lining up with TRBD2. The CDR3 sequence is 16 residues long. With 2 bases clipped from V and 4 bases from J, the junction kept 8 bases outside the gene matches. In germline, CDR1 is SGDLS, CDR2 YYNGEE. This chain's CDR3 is CASSVGSSGMADTQYF. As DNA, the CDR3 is TGTGCCAGCAGCGTCGGGTCTAGCGGGATGGCAGATACGCAGTATTTT.

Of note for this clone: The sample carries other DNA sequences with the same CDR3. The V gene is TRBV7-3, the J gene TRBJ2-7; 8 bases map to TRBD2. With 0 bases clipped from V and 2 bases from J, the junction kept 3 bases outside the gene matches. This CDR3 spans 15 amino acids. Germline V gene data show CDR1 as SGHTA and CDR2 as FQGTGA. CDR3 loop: CASSLTAGGPYEQYF. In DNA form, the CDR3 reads TGTGCCAGCAGCTTAACGGCGGGAGGTCCCTACGAGCAGTACTTC.

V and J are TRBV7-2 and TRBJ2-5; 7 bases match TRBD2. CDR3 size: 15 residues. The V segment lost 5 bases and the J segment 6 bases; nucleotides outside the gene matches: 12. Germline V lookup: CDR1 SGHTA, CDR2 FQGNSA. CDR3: CASSPTSGGSKTQYF. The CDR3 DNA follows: TGTGCCAGCAGCCCTACGTCGGGGGGATCTAAGACCCAGTACTTC.

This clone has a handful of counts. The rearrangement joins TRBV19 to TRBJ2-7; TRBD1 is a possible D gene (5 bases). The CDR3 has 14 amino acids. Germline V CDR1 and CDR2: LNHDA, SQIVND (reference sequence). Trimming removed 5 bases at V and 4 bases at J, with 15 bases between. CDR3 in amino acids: CASSRQQVQYEQYF. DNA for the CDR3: TGTGCCAGTAGTCGCCAACAGGTGCAGTACGAGCAGTACTTC.

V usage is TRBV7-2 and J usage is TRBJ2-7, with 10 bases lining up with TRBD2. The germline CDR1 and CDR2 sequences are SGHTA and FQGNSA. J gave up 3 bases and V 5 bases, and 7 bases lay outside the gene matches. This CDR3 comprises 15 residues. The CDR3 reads CASSEPLAGVYEQYF. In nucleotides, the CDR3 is TGTGCCAGCAGCGAACCCCTAGCGGGAGTCTACGAGCAGTACTTC.

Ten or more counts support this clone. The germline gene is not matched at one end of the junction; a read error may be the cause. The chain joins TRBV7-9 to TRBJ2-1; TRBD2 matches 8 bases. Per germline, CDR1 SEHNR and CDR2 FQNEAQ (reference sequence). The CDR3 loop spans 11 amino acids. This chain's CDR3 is CASSSGTRNIF. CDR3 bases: TGTGCCAGCAGCTCGGGGACTAGGAATATCTTC.

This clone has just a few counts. CDR3: CASSLYTGTGGNEQYF. Written as DNA, the CDR3 is TGTGCCAGCAGCTTATACACCGGGACAGGGGGCAACGAGCAGTACTTC. The chain recombines TRBV7-2 with TRBJ2-7; 12 bases are a match to TRBD1. J gave up 5 bases and V 2 bases, and 7 bases lay outside the gene matches. From germline, CDR1 is SGHTA and CDR2 FQGNSA. The CDR3 loop spans 16 amino acids.

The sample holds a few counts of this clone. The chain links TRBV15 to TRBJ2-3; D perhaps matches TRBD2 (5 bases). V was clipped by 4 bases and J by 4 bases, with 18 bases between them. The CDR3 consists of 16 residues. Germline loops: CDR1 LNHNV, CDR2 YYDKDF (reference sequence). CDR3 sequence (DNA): TGTGCCACCAGCACCCGAAGCGGACCTGGGGCAGATACGCAGTATTTT. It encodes CATSTRSGPGADTQYF.

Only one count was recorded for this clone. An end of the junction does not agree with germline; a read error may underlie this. Here the CDR3 reads CSATGTSGVF. Written as DNA, the CDR3 is TGCAGTGCGACCGGGACTAGCGGGGTCTTT. V is TRBV20-1 and J is TRBJ2-3, with 13 bases identical to TRBD2. Germline V gene sequence: CDR1 DFQATT, CDR2 SNEGSKA (reference sequence). The CDR3 sequence is 10 residues long.

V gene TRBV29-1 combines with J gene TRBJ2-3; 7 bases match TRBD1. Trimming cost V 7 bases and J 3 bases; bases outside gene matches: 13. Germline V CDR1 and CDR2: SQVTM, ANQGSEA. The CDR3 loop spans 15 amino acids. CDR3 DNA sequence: TGCAGCGAAATGGGGGACAGTTCGAAAACAGATACGCAGTATTTT. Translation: CSEMGDSSKTDTQYF.

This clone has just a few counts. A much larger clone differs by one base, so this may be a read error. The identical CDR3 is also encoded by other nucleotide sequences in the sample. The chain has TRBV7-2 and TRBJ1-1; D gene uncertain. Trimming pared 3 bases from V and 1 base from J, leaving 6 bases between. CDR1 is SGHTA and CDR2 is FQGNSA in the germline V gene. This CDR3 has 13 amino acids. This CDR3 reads CASSLEGNTEAFF. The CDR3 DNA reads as TGTGCCAGCAGCTTGGAAGGGAACACTGAAGCTTTCTTT. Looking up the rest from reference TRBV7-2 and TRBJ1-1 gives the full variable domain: GAGVSQSPSNKVTEKGKDVELRCDPISGHTALYWYRQSLGQGLEFLIYFQGNSAPDKSGLPSDRFSAERTGGSVSTLTIQRTQQEDSAVYLCASSLEGNTEAFFGQGTRLTVV.

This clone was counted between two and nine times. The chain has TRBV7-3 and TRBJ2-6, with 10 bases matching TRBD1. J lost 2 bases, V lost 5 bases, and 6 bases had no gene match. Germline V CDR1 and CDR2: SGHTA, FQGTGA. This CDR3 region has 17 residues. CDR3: CASSPRTGGTGANVLTF. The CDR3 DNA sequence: TGTGCCAGCAGCCCGCGGACAGGGGGTACTGGGGCCAACGTCCTGACTTTC.

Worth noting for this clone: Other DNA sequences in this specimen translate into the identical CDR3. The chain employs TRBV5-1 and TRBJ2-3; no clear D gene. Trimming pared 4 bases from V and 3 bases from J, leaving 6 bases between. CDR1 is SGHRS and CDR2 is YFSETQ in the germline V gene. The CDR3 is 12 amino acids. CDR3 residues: CASSPRTDTQYF. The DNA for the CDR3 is TGCGCCAGCAGCCCCCGGACAGATACGCAGTATTTT.

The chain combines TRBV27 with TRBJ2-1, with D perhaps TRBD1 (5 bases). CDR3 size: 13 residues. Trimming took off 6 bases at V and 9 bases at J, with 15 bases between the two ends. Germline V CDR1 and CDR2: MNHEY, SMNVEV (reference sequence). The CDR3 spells CASRKTEVSEQFF. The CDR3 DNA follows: TGTGCCAGCAGAAAGACAGAAGTCTCTGAGCAGTTCTTC.

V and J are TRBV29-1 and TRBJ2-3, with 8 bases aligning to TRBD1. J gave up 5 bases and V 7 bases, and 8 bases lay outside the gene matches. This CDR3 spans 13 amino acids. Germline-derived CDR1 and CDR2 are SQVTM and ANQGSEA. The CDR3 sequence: CSAVAGGKDTQYF. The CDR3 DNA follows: TGCAGCGCCGTGGCAGGGGGCAAAGATACGCAGTATTTT.

DNA for the CDR3: TGCGCCAGCAGCTTGGCGCTTGGGGAGCAGTACTTC. Its protein is CASSLALGEQYF. The chain combines TRBV5-1 with TRBJ2-7, with D unresolved. The germline V and J ends were trimmed by 0 bases and 7 bases, with 8 bases remaining between them. The germline gives CDR1 SGHRS, CDR2 YFSETQ. The CDR3 runs to 12 residues.

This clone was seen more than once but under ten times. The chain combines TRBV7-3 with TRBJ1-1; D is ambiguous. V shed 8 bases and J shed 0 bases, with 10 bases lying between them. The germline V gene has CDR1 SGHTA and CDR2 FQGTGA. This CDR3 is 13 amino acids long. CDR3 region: CASSGGVNTEAFF. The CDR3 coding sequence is TGTGCCAGCTCCGGCGGGGTGAACACTGAAGCTTTCTTT. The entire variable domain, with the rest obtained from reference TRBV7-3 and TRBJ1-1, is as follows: GAGVSQTPSNKVTEKGKYVELRCDPISGHTALYWYRQSLGQGPEFLIYFQGTGAADDSGLPNDRFFAVRPEGSVSTLKIQRTERGDSAVYLCASSGGVNTEAFFGQGTRLTVV.

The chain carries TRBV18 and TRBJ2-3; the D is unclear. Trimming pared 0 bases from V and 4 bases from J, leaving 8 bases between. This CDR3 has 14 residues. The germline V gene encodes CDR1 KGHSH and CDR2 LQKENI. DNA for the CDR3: TGTGCCAGCTCACCACCCAAACCTGCAGATACGCAGTATTTT. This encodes CASSPPKPADTQYF.

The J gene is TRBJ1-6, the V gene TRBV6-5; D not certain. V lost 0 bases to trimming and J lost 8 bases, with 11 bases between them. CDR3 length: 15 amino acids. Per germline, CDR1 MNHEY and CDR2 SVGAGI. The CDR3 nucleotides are TGTGCCAGCAGTTACTCGAATCGTCGGGATTCACCCCTCCACTTT. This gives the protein CASSYSNRRDSPLHF.

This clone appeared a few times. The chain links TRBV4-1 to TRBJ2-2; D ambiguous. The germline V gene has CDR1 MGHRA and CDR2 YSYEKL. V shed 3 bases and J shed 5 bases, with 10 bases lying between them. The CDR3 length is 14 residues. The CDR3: CASSHLGPTGELFF. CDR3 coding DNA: TGCGCCAGCAGCCATCTTGGACCTACCGGGGAGCTGTTTTTT.